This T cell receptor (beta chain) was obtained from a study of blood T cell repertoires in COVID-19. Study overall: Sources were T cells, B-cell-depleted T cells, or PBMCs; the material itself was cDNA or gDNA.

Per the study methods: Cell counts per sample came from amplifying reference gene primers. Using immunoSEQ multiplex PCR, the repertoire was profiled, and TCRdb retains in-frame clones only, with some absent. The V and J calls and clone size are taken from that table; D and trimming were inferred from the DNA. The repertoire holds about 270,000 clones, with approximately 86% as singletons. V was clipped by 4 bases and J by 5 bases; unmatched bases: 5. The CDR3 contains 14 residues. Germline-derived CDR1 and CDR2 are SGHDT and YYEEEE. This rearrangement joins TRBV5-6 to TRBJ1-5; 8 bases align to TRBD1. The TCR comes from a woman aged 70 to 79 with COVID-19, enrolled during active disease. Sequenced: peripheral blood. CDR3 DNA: TGTGCCAGCAGCCCGGGACAGGACTATCAGCCCCAGCATTTT. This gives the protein CASSPGQDYQPQHF.